The entry below describes one T cell receptor beta chain. This entry is derived from a study of cytomegalovirus exposure and HLA in healthy donors. PCR employed 60 Vbeta and 13 Jbeta primers. Profiling relied on immunoSEQ multiplex PCR, and the TCRdb table lists in-frame clones only, not all of them. The sample has some 120,000 clones, roughly 78% seen once. V shed 5 bases, J shed 0 bases, and the junction held 19 bases outside the gene matches. The CDR3 contains 21 residues. Per the germline V gene, CDR1 is LGHNA and CDR2 is YSLEER. The TCR originated in a man aged 25-40 years in good health and CMV-seronegative. The chain recombines TRBV4-3 with TRBJ2-1; TRBD2 aligns across 10 bases. Sequenced input: PBMCs. For the CDR3, the DNA is TGCGCCAGCAGCGGTCGTGGGGAAGGTTCACTAGCGGGGAACTCCTACAATGAGCAGTTCTTC. Translated: CASSGRGEGSLAGNSYNEQFF.